This T cell receptor (beta chain) appears in the sequencing data of a study of blood T cell repertoires in COVID-19. Study context: Sites across the United States, Italy and Spain contributed samples from acute and convalescent COVID-19. PBMCs, B-cell-depleted T cells, or T cells provided the cDNA or gDNA that made up the material.

This clone was found once. Study processing details: Amplification of reference gene primers was used by the study to estimate nucleated cell counts. The repertoire was sequenced with immunoSEQ multiplex PCR; TCRdb's copy has only in-frame clones and lacks some. For V, J and clone size, that table is used; D and trimming come from the DNA. Of roughly 380,000 clones listed, less than 85% were seen once; the top ten hold approximately 3.7%. This CDR3 has 13 amino acids. V dropped 6 bases and J dropped 2 bases, with 11 bases sitting between them. CDR1 is MNHEY, CDR2 SVGEGT, per germline. J is TRBJ2-7 and V is TRBV6-2 or TRBV6-3; possible D gene TRBD1, 5 bases. Sequenced material: peripheral blood. The receptor's source is a young woman with acute or convalescent COVID-19. The CDR3 DNA reads as TGTGCCAGCAGCCTCGGACACACCTACGAGCAGTACTTC. Encoded protein: CASSLGHTYEQYF.